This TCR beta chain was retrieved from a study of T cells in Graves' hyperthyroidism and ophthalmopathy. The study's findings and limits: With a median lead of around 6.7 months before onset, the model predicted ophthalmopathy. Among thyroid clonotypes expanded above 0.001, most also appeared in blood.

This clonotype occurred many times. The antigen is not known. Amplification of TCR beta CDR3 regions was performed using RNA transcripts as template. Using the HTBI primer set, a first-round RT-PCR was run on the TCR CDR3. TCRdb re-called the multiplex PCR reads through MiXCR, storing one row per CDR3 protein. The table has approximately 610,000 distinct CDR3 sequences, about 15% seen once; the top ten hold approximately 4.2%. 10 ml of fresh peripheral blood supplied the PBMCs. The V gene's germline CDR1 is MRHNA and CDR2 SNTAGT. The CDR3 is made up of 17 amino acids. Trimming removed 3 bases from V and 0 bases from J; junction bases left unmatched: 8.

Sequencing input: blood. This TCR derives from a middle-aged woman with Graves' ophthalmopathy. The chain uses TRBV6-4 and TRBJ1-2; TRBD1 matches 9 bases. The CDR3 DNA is TGTGCCAGCAGTGATTCGGGACAGGGAGCCGCTAACTATGGCTACACCTTC. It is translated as CASSDSGQGAANYGYTF.